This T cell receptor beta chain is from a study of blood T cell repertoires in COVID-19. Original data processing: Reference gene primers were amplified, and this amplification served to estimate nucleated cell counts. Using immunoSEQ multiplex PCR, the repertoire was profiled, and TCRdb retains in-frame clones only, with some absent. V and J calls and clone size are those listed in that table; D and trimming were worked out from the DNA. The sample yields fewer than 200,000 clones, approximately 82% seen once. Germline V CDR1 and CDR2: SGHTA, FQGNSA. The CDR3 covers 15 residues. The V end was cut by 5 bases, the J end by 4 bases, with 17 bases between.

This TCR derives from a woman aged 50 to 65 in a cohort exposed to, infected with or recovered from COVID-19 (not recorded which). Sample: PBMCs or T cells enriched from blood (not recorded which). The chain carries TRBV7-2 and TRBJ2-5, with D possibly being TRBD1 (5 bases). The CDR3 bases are TGTGCCAGCAGCCCGCAGGGTGAGAACCGAGAGACCCAGTACTTC. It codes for CASSPQGENRETQYF.